This T cell receptor (beta chain) stems from a study of blood T cell repertoires in COVID-19. About the study: Sources were T cells, B-cell-depleted T cells, or PBMCs; the material itself was cDNA or gDNA.

CDR1 is LGHNA and CDR2 is YSLEER in the germline V gene. The CDR3 has 15 amino acids. V gave up 2 bases and J gave up 1 base, with 8 bases separating them. Source study methods: Amplification from reference gene primers served as the basis for estimated nucleated cell counts. Repertoires were generated with immunoSEQ multiplex PCR, while TCRdb's copy carries only in-frame clones and drops some. V and J calls and clone size follow that table, whereas D and trimming were derived from the DNA. The repertoire includes around 280,000 clones, around 87% of them detected once, and about 1.9% sits in the top ten.

The sequenced sample consisted of peripheral blood. This clonotype originated in a woman younger than 45 who had recovered from COVID-19. The chain links TRBV4-3 to TRBJ2-2; D unresolved. The CDR3 DNA is TGCGCCAGCAGCCAATCTGCAGGGAACACCGGGGAGCTGTTTTTT. Translating it yields CASSQSAGNTGELFF.